This record concerns one T cell receptor (beta chain) sequence. The sample holds a few counts of this clonotype. Its antigen specificity is not known. Base qualities are not recorded, but no much larger clone differs from it by a single base. This sample is part of a study of T cell repertoires in cytomegalovirus infection (dated by TCRdb to between 2018 and 2020). For the study in its entirety: Because public TCR beta signatures pointed to carriage of CMV infection together with the matching HLA type, the HLA type of each donor mattered for the analysis.

The CDR3 starts with the cysteine, ends with the phenylalanine, and has 11 residues. CDR3 DNA only is kept here, 33 bases in frame from base 1. Trimming takes 3 bases from V and 3 bases from J, and the germline ends sit 3 bases apart. Taken from the germline V gene (reference sequence), the CDR1 and CDR2 loops are SEHNR and FQNEAQ. General conclusions and limits of the study: In both this cohort and an independent roughly 400-donor cohort, the cumulative frequency of public TCR beta family members distinguished carriers of CMV infection plus the relevant HLA type. In the ex vivo response, HLA-C-restricted CMV-specific TCR beta clonotypes were dominant, and in two of eight donors the single most frequent clonotype came from this HLA-C-restricted group.

Data came from an Illumina HiSeq 1500. TCRdb applied fastp at Q25 and MiXCR to the public reads, then kept only in-frame beta chains. Identical CDR3 proteins give one entry, which carries the most common genes and DNA. The sample table contains 300,000 to 450,000 distinct CDR3 sequences; only one count was recorded for less than 20% of them. The ten largest clones capture under 9% of the sample. The sequenced material came from PBMCs. The sequence links TRBV7-9 to TRBJ2-7, with the identity of the D gene unclear. The source is a human donor in good health (CMV status not recorded). Some clones in this sample may be carry-over from other donors' samples. The DNA is TGTGCCAGCAGCTTTATCTACGAGCAGTACTTC. Translated, it gives CASSFIYEQYF.